The 24 T cell receptor beta chains presented below share a single source sample, sequenced in a study of blood T cell repertoires in COVID-19. Sequenced by immunoSEQ multiplex PCR; TCRdb stores in-frame clones only, minus some. The sample gives about 120,000 clones, approximately 92% of which show up once; 28% is in the top ten. The source material was peripheral blood. The receptors originated from a man between 65 and 85 years old with active or convalescent COVID-19.

J is TRBJ1-6 and V is TRBV30; TRBD1 agrees at 11 bases. V was clipped by 2 bases and J by 9 bases; unmatched bases: 3. CDR3 size: 14 residues. Germline V gene lookup returns CDR1 GTSNPN and CDR2 SVGIG (reference sequence). CDR3 protein: CAWSTDRGLSPLHF. CDR3 nucleotides: TGTGCCTGGAGTACGGACAGGGGGCTTTCACCCCTCCACTTT.

The chain couples TRBV28 to TRBJ2-6; the match to TRBD1 covers 8 bases. Trimming took 4 bases from V and 0 from J; bases not matched to a gene: 8. The CDR3 is 18 residues long. CDR1 MDHEN and CDR2 SYDVKM come from the germline V gene. The CDR3 loop is CASSSGQGLDSGANVLTF. Written as DNA, the CDR3 is TGTGCCAGCAGTTCTGGACAGGGCCTTGACTCTGGGGCCAACGTCCTGACTTTC.

This rearrangement joins TRBV6-5 to TRBJ2-7; 11 nucleotides match TRBD2. Germline-derived CDR1 and CDR2 are MNHEY and SVGAGI. The CDR3 totals 14 residues. V lost 7 bases and J lost 5; bases outside the gene matches: 7. DNA for the CDR3: TGTGCCAGCAAACCCCTAGCGGGGGGCCACGAGCAGTACTTC. This sequence encodes CASKPLAGGHEQYF.

This rearrangement joins TRBV19 to TRBJ2-1, with 9 bases matching TRBD2. V lost 6 bases to trimming and J lost 4 bases; unmatched junction nucleotides: 16. Germline loops: CDR1 LNHDA, CDR2 SQIVND (reference sequence). The CDR3 loop spans 18 amino acids. This CDR3 reads CASRYGGVGLAGYNEQFF. The CDR3 DNA follows: TGTGCCAGTAGATACGGCGGGGTAGGGCTAGCGGGATACAATGAGCAGTTCTTC.

This chain uses TRBV5-6 with TRBJ1-2; 11 nucleotides line up with TRBD1. J lost 4 bases, V lost 5 bases, and 7 bases had no gene match. Germline V gene data show CDR1 as SGHDT and CDR2 as YYEEEE. The CDR3 covers 15 residues. The CDR3 nucleotides are TGTGCCAGCAGTTCTGGACAGGGGGCGACCTATGGCTACACCTTC. Protein product: CASSSGQGATYGYTF.

This clone was found many times. The chain combines TRBV9 with TRBJ1-3; D gene unclear. V lost 0 bases and J lost 4, with 17 bases in between. CDR3 length: 17 amino acids. Germline CDR1 and CDR2: SGDLS and YYNGEE. DNA for the CDR3: TGTGCCAGCAGCGTAGCTGTTGGCACCTCGTCGGGAAACACCATATATTTT. Its translation is CASSVAVGTSSGNTIYF.

The chain couples TRBV19 to TRBJ2-1; D is possibly TRBD1 (5 bases). This CDR3 has 16 residues. Trimming cost V 4 bases and J 8 bases, with 21 bases left between them. The V gene's germline CDR1 is LNHDA and CDR2 SQIVND (reference sequence). The CDR3 spells CASSTLTEPGLDEQFF. DNA for the CDR3: TGTGCCAGTAGTACCCTGACAGAGCCCGGTCTAGATGAGCAGTTCTTC. Filled out from reference TRBV19 and TRBJ2-1, the complete variable domain reads DGGITQSPKYLFRKEGQNVTLSCEQNLNHDAMYWYRQDPGQGLRLIYYSQIVNDFQKGDIAEGYSVSREKKESFPLTVTSAQKNPTAFYLCASSTLTEPGLDEQFFGPGTRLTVL.

V usage is TRBV20-1 and J usage is TRBJ1-5; 8 bases match TRBD1. There are 12 residues in the CDR3. Per germline, CDR1 DFQATT and CDR2 SNEGSKA (reference sequence). Trimming at V came to 3 bases and at J to 8 bases, leaving 3 bases not matched to a gene. CDR3 loop: CSASQQGEPQHF. CDR3 in DNA: TGCAGTGCTAGTCAACAGGGGGAGCCCCAGCATTTT.

This sequence joins TRBV9 and TRBJ2-1; D remains unclear. Trimming shortened V by 1 base and J by 8 bases, and 13 bases separated the two germline ends. The CDR3 has 14 amino acids. CDR1 SGDLS and CDR2 YYNGEE come from the germline V gene. The CDR3 spells CASSVRSSFDEQFF. The CDR3, as DNA: TGTGCCAGCAGCGTAAGGTCTAGTTTCGATGAGCAGTTCTTC.

The CDR3 nucleotides read TGTGCCAGCAGTCCCCGGGACAGGGGCCACACTGAAGCTTTCTTT. Translating gives CASSPRDRGHTEAFF. V is TRBV27 and J is TRBJ1-1, with TRBD1 matching over 10 bases. The V gene's germline CDR1 is MNHEY and CDR2 SMNVEV (reference sequence). Losses at the gene ends were 5 bases for V and 3 bases for J; bases not matched to a gene: 6. The CDR3 has 15 residues.

J is TRBJ1-1 and V is TRBV19; D gene uncertain. Per germline, CDR1 LNHDA and CDR2 SQIVND (reference sequence). This CDR3 has 14 residues. V was trimmed by 0 bases and J by 5 bases, leaving 10 bases between them. This chain's CDR3 is CASSIDRRGTEAFF. The CDR3, as DNA: TGTGCCAGTAGTATAGATCGACGCGGGACTGAAGCTTTCTTT. The whole variable domain, filled in from reference TRBV19 and TRBJ1-1, reads DGGITQSPKYLFRKEGQNVTLSCEQNLNHDAMYWYRQDPGQGLRLIYYSQIVNDFQKGDIAEGYSVSREKKESFPLTVTSAQKNPTAFYLCASSIDRRGTEAFFGQGTRLTVV.

The chain employs TRBV5-5 and TRBJ2-7; tentative D call: TRBD1 (5 bases). The germline V gene encodes CDR1 SGHKS and CDR2 YYEKEE (reference sequence). The CDR3 is 14 residues long. Between the trimmed V and J ends, which lost 3 bases and 0 bases, there was a span of 10 bases. Written as DNA, the CDR3 is TGTGCCAGCAGCTCCTCAGGGATCTCCTACGAGCAGTACTTC. Its translation: CASSSSGISYEQYF.

The genes are TRBV6-4 and TRBJ2-2, with D possibly TRBD2 on 6 matching bases. The V end lost 4 bases, the J end lost 3 bases, and 9 bases lay between the germline ends. This CDR3 contains 14 residues. The germline V gene has CDR1 MRHNA and CDR2 SNTAGT. This CDR3 is CASSVVADTGELFF. DNA of the CDR3: TGTGCCAGCAGTGTCGTAGCGGACACCGGGGAGCTGTTTTTT.

The J gene is TRBJ1-1, the V gene TRBV29-1; weak D call: TRBD1 (5 bases). Between the trimmed V and J ends, which lost 4 bases and 1 base, there was a span of 10 bases. Germline V gene data show CDR1 as SQVTM and CDR2 as ANQGSEA. CDR3 length equals 13 residues. The CDR3 spells CSVAKGKNTEAFF. The DNA of the CDR3 is TGCAGCGTTGCGAAGGGGAAGAACACTGAAGCTTTCTTT.

This chain connects TRBV7-2 to TRBJ2-1, with TRBD2 matching 7 bases. J was trimmed by 5 bases and V by 4 bases; bases with no gene match: 14. Germline V gene data show CDR1 as SGHTA and CDR2 as FQGNSA. CDR3 length: 17 residues. In DNA, the CDR3 is TGTGCCAGCAGCTCTACCCGCAGCCTAGCGGTCAACAATGAGCAGTTCTTC. It encodes CASSSTRSLAVNNEQFF.

V and J are TRBV9 and TRBJ2-3; a possible D gene is TRBD2 (5 bases). Germline loops: CDR1 SGDLS, CDR2 YYNGEE. The CDR3 runs to 15 residues. V was shortened by 4 bases and J by 3 bases, with 15 bases between the two germline ends. CDR3 in amino acids: CASSFGLARTDTQYF. The CDR3 coding sequence is TGTGCCAGCAGCTTCGGTCTAGCACGGACAGATACGCAGTATTTT.

This chain uses TRBV9 with TRBJ2-7; TRBD2 agrees at 8 bases. The CDR3 is made up of 13 amino acids. The germline V gene encodes CDR1 SGDLS and CDR2 YYNGEE. Germline trimming cut 5 bases from V and 3 bases from J; bases unmatched to any gene: 4. In DNA form, the CDR3 reads TGTGCCAGCAGTCCGGGACTAGTCTACGAGCAGTACTTC. Translation gives CASSPGLVYEQYF.

This clone occurred once. The rearrangement uses TRBV12-3 or TRBV12-4 and TRBJ1-1; 8 bases map to TRBD1. CDR3 length: 13 amino acids. V lost 6 bases, J lost 6 bases, and 6 bases stayed unmatched. In DNA, the CDR3 is TGTGCCAGCAGCTCAGGGGGCACGTCTGAAGCTTTCTTT. It yields the protein CASSSGGTSEAFF.

This chain connects TRBV9 to TRBJ2-7; D not resolved. The CDR3 has 16 amino acids. The ends were cut back, 0 bases at V and 0 bases at J, with 13 bases in the middle. CDR1 and CDR2 from the germline V gene are SGDLS and YYNGEE. The CDR3 loop reads CASSVGPRQDSYEQYF. As DNA, the CDR3 is TGTGCCAGCAGCGTAGGGCCTCGGCAGGACTCCTACGAGCAGTACTTC.

This clone was found once. This rearrangement joins TRBV28 to TRBJ1-1; 7 bases map to TRBD1. The ends lost 7 bases at V and 1 base at J; junction bases unmatched: 9. CDR1 is MDHEN and CDR2 is SYDVKM in the germline V gene. The CDR3 has 15 residues. The CDR3, as DNA: TGTGCCAGCACGGAGACAGGGACTAGGAACACTGAAGCTTTCTTT. Protein: CASTETGTRNTEAFF.

The chain uses TRBV5-1 and TRBJ2-2; perhaps TRBD2 as D (5 bases). Germline CDR1 SGHRS, CDR2 YFSETQ. V was trimmed by 0 bases and J by 6 bases, leaving 12 bases between them. This CDR3 spans 15 amino acids. The CDR3 protein is CASSLDGILPGELFF. The CDR3 DNA sequence: TGCGCCAGCAGCTTGGACGGGATTCTTCCCGGGGAGCTGTTTTTT.

V gene TRBV7-9 combines with J gene TRBJ2-2, with D uncertain. CDR1 SEHNR and CDR2 FQNEAQ come from the germline V gene (reference sequence). Trimming left V 3 bases short and J 6 bases short, with 17 bases between. This CDR3 is built from 16 residues. The CDR3 DNA follows: TGTGCCAGCAGCTTTAGGCAAACCGTAGGAGCCGGGGAGCTGTTTTTT. Amino acid sequence: CASSFRQTVGAGELFF.

This clone occurred many times. The J gene is TRBJ1-6, the V gene TRBV9; D is unclear. CDR1 and CDR2 (germline): SGDLS, YYNGEE. There are 12 residues in the CDR3. Trimming left V 4 bases short and J 6 bases short, with 5 bases between. The CDR3 reads CASSPGNSPLHF. As DNA, the CDR3 is TGTGCCAGCAGCCCCGGTAATTCACCCCTCCACTTT.

V gene TRBV3-1 (or the pseudogene TRBV3-2) combines with J gene TRBJ1-1, with a weak D call TRBD1 (6 bases). V was shortened by 1 base and J by 10 bases, with 22 bases between the two germline ends. This CDR3 contains 16 residues. The germline gives CDR1 LGHDT, CDR2 YNNKEL (reference sequence). Here the CDR3 DNA reads TGTGCCAGCAGCCAAGGGCAGGGGCTCGTCATACTTTCAGCTTTCTTT. Residues: CASSQGQGLVILSAFF.